Listed here are 10 T cell receptor beta chains from one sample, sequenced in a study of T cell changes during pregnancy in multiple sclerosis. The table came from immunoSEQ multiplex PCR; TCRdb's copy has only in-frame clones and leaves some out. The sample lists over 35,000 clones, around 92% occurring once. The sequencing used CD8+ T cells from peripheral blood mononuclear cells, collected in the third trimester of pregnancy. The origin of the receptors is a female donor with multiple sclerosis, enrolled in a pregnancy study.

This clone appeared a single time. The chain recombines TRBV28 with TRBJ2-1, with 9 bases aligning to TRBD1. The CDR3 has 18 amino acids. Germline V gives CDR1 MDHEN, CDR2 SYDVKM. Germline trimming cut 5 bases from V and 2 bases from J; bases unmatched to any gene: 13. The CDR3 bases are TGTGCCAGCAGTCCCAGGGACAGGGAGGTTACGGCCTACAATGAGCAGTTCTTC. Translation: CASSPRDREVTAYNEQFF.

The chain employs TRBV28 and TRBJ2-5, with unresolved D. Germline loops: CDR1 MDHEN, CDR2 SYDVKM. This CDR3 contains 14 residues. V dropped 2 bases and J dropped 2 bases, with 9 bases sitting between them. For the CDR3, the DNA is TGTGCCAGCAGTTTACTACTGATACAAGAGACCCAGTACTTC. Encoded protein: CASSLLLIQETQYF.

J is TRBJ2-1 and V is TRBV29-1, with 7 bases fitting TRBD1. Germline CDR1 reads SQVTM; CDR2 reads ANQGSEA. The V gene end was trimmed by 7 bases and the J gene end by 9 bases; junction bases not matched to a gene: 9. This CDR3 region has 12 residues. In DNA form, the CDR3 reads TGCAGCGCCTGGACAGGTGATTCTGAGCAGTTCTTC. This encodes CSAWTGDSEQFF.

This rearrangement joins TRBV7-6 to TRBJ1-2, with TRBD1 matching over 12 bases. The CDR3 totals 15 residues. Per the germline V gene, CDR1 is SGHVS and CDR2 is FNYEAQ. J gave up 10 bases and V 5 bases, and 11 bases lay outside the gene matches. The CDR3 reads CASSAHHGTGGDYTF. The CDR3 DNA sequence: TGTGCCAGCAGCGCCCACCACGGGACAGGGGGCGACTACACCTTC.

The chain has TRBV13 and TRBJ2-6, with 9 nucleotides matching TRBD1. CDR3 length equals 18 residues. Germline CDR1 reads PRHDT; CDR2 reads FYEKMQ (reference sequence). After removal of 1 base from V and 0 bases from J, the junction contained 4 bases not matched to a gene. Here the CDR3 reads CASSLESGQGSGANVLTF. In DNA, the CDR3 is TGTGCCAGCAGCTTAGAATCGGGACAGGGCTCTGGGGCCAACGTCCTGACTTTC. Using reference TRBV13 and TRBJ2-6 for the parts outside the CDR3, the full variable domain is AAGVIQSPRHLIKEKRETATLKCYPIPRHDTVYWYQQGPGQDPQFLISFYEKMQSDKGSIPDRFSAQQFSDYHSELNMSSLELGDSALYFCASSLESGQGSGANVLTFGAGSRLTVL.

The gene calls are TRBV5-1 and TRBJ2-2; D is perhaps TRBD1 (6 bases). Trimming shortened V by 3 bases and J by 6 bases, and 18 bases separated the two germline ends. Germline V gene sequence: CDR1 SGHRS, CDR2 YFSETQ. This CDR3 region has 16 residues. Here the CDR3 DNA reads TGCGCCAGCAGCTGGACTTCCGGGACAACCGCCGGGGAGCTGTTTTTT. Translating gives CASSWTSGTTAGELFF. Based on the CDR3 plus reference TRBV5-1 and TRBJ2-2, the full variable domain is KAGVTQTPRYLIKTRGQQVTLSCSPISGHRSVSWYQQTPGQGLQFLFEYFSETQRNKGNFPGRFSGRQFSNSRSEMNVSTLELGDSALYLCASSWTSGTTAGELFFGEGSRLTVL.

The V and J genes are TRBV7-6 and TRBJ1-1; D unresolved. Germline CDR1 reads SGHVS; CDR2 reads FNYEAQ. The V and J ends lost 4 bases and 3 bases respectively, with 15 bases between them. The CDR3 runs 15 residues. The CDR3 sequence: CASSSSLGGDTEAFF. The CDR3 DNA is TGTGCCAGCAGCTCCTCCTTGGGAGGAGACACTGAAGCTTTCTTT.

The chain employs TRBV6-1 and TRBJ2-2; 7 positions match TRBD1. CDR1 is MNHNS and CDR2 is SASEGT in the germline V gene. The CDR3 loop spans 17 amino acids. Trimming cost V 3 bases and J 6 bases; bases outside gene matches: 13. The CDR3 reads CASSDRILTGAPGELFF. The CDR3 DNA is TGTGCCAGCAGTGACCGAATACTTACAGGGGCCCCCGGGGAGCTGTTTTTT.

The genes are TRBV5-1 and TRBJ2-3, with D perhaps matching TRBD1 (6 bases). The CDR3 loop spans 15 amino acids. Trimming shortened V by 3 bases and J by 0 bases, and 11 bases separated the two germline ends. Germline values: CDR1 SGHRS, CDR2 YFSETQ. The CDR3 sequence is CASSWGLGSTDTQYF. CDR3 nucleotide sequence: TGCGCCAGCAGCTGGGGGCTGGGTAGCACAGATACGCAGTATTTT.

Ten or more counts support this clone. The CDR3 coding sequence is TGTGCCAGCAGTGAAAGCGGGACTACCGGGGAGCTGTTTTTT. Its protein product is CASSESGTTGELFF. This sequence joins TRBV6-4 and TRBJ2-2, with 7 bases aligning to TRBD2. CDR1 is MRHNA and CDR2 is SNTAGT in the germline V gene. The CDR3 spans 14 residues. Germline trimming cut 3 bases from V and 5 bases from J; bases unmatched to any gene: 3.